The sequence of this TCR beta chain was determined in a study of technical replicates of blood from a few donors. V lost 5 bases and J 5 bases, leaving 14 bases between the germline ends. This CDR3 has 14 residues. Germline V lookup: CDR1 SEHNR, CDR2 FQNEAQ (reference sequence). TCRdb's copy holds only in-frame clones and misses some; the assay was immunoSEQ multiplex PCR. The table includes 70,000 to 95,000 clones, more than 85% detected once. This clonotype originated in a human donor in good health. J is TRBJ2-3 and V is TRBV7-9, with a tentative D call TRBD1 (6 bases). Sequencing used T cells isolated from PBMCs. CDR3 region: CASSQTGWGDTQYF. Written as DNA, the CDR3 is TGTGCCAGCAGCCAAACAGGGTGGGGAGATACGCAGTATTTT.